This TCR beta chain is drawn from a study of chemoradiotherapy in HPV16-positive cancers. Looking at the study overall: A couple of HPV16-positive patients' cells yielded candidate HPV-specific clones and common motifs. Whole-study results and caveats: Candidate HPV-specific clones and E7-related TCR motifs grew in tumor during treatment. In HPV16-positive patients, HPV-responsive T-cell expansion tracked better recurrence-free survival.

Samples were taken several times over chemoradiotherapy. As for this clone: Its antigen is undetermined.

Looked up from germline, CDR1 is SGHKS and CDR2 is YYEKEE (reference sequence). V lost 3 bases and J lost 6; bases outside the gene matches: 9. The length of the CDR3 is 14 residues. Method: immunoSEQ multiplex PCR; TCRdb's copy keeps in-frame clones and lacks some. The repertoire consists of tens of thousands of clones, with approximately 84% occurring once and the leading ten covering 4.5%. This TCR came from a human donor with HPV-associated anogenital cancer. The input for sequencing was blood, taken from a patient who underwent chemoradiotherapy. The J gene is TRBJ2-7, the V gene TRBV5-5; the match to TRBD2 covers 7 bases. This chain's CDR3 is CASSWTAGEGEQYF. The CDR3 DNA reads as TGTGCCAGCAGCTGGACGGCGGGGGAAGGCGAGCAGTACTTC.